This T cell receptor (beta chain) emerged from a study of control samples from healthy donors and cancer patients. The CDR3 covers 14 residues. CDR1 and CDR2 from the germline V gene are SNHLY and FYNNEI. The V and J ends lost 4 bases and 0 bases respectively, with 9 bases between them. Using immunoSEQ multiplex PCR, the repertoire was profiled, and TCRdb retains in-frame clones only, with some absent. The sample records 100,000 to 150,000 clones, roughly 90% being singletons. Sequenced input: blood. The receptor was isolated from a young man in good health. This chain uses TRBV2 with TRBJ1-2; the D is unclear. CDR3 amino acids: CASSVPDSNYGYTF. DNA for the CDR3: TGTGCCAGCAGTGTCCCGGACTCTAACTATGGCTACACCTTC.